This T cell receptor (beta chain) was profiled in a study of OX40 agonist ivuxolimab in advanced cancers. This table comes from immunoSEQ multiplex PCR, and its TCRdb copy is limited to in-frame clones, with some not included. The repertoire holds 49,000 or so clones, 84% seen once, with roughly 2.5% in the top ten. This specimen consisted of CD4+ or CD8+ T cells sorted from blood, obtained in a trial of the OX40 agonist ivuxolimab. This TCR derives from an adult with an advanced solid tumor such as melanoma, head and neck, liver or kidney cancer.

CDR3 nucleotides: TGCGCCAGCAGCCAAGCCAAGGGCGGAGAGACCCAGTACTTC. As protein: CASSQAKGGETQYF. The rearrangement uses TRBV4-1 and TRBJ2-5; D unresolved. Germline V gene data show CDR1 as MGHRA and CDR2 as YSYEKL. V shed 1 base and J shed 4 bases, with 10 bases lying between them. The CDR3 is made up of 14 amino acids.